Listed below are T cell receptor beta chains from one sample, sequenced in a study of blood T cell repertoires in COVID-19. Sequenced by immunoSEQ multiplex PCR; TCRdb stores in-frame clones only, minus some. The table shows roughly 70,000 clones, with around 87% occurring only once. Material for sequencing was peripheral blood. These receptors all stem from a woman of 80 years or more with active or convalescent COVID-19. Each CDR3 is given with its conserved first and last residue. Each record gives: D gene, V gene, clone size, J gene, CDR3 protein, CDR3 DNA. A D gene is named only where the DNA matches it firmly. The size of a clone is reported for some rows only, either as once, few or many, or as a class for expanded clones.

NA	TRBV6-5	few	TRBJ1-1	CASSLTGRTEAFF	TGTGCCAGCAGCTTGACGGGGAGGACTGAAGCTTTCTTT
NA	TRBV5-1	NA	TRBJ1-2	CASSLEGGNYGYTF	TGCGCCAGCAGCTTGGAGGGGGGGAACTATGGCTACACCTTC
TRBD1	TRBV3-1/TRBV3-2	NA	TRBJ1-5	CASSRGVRGHQPQHF	TGTGCCAGCAGCCGAGGAGTCAGGGGGCATCAGCCCCAGCATTTT
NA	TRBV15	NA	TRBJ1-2	CATSRDRSRGPGDYGYTF	TGTGCCACCAGCAGAGATCGTAGCAGGGGCCCAGGGGACTATGGCTACACCTTC
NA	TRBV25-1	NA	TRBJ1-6	CASSDPHVGGSSPLHF	TGTGCCAGCAGTGACCCCCACGTCGGGGGAAGTTCACCCCTCCACTTT
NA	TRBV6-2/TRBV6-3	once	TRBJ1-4	CASSYSGQINEKLFF	TGTGCCAGCAGTTACTCCGGACAAATTAATGAAAAACTGTTTTTT
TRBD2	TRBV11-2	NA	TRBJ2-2	CASSLAAGGHTGELFF	TGTGCCAGCAGCTTAGCTGCGGGGGGCCACACCGGGGAGCTGTTTTTT
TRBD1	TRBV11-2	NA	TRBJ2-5	CASSLGAGTGQETQYF	TGTGCCAGCAGCTTAGGTGCCGGGACAGGACAAGAGACCCAGTACTTC
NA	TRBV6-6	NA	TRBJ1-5	CASSRNQPQHF	TGTGCCAGCAGCAGAAATCAGCCCCAGCATTTT
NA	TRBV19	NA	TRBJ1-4	CASEKSGTLLATNEKLFF	TGTGCCAGTGAAAAAAGCGGGACACTTCTTGCAACTAATGAAAAACTGTTTTTT
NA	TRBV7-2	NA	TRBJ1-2	CASSEDRVGYTF	TGTGCCAGCAGCGAAGACCGGGTCGGCTACACCTTC
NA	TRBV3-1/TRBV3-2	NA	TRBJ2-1	CASSRRGPNYNEQFF	TGTGCCAGCAGCCGGCGGGGGCCCAACTACAATGAGCAGTTCTTC
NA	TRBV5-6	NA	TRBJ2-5	CASSLPGRETQYF	TGTGCCAGCAGCTTGCCTGGGAGAGAGACCCAGTACTTC
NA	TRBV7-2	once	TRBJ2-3	CASSRGGQGDTQYF	TGTGCCAGCAGCCGCGGGGGTCAGGGGGATACGCAGTATTTT
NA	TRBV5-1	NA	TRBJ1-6	CASSLAGRGVRPLHF	TGCGCCAGCAGCTTGGCAGGCAGGGGTGTACGGCCCCTCCACTTT
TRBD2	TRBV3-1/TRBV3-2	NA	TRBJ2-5	CASSHGPSGGVGETQYF	TGTGCCAGCAGCCATGGCCCTAGCGGGGGGGTGGGAGAGACCCAGTACTTC
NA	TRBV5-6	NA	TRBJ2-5	CASSIGWRGQETQYF	TGTGCCAGCAGCATCGGCTGGAGGGGACAAGAGACCCAGTACTTC
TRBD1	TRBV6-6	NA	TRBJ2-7	CASSNTGGGYEQYF	TGTGCCAGCAGTAACACAGGGGGCGGCTACGAGCAGTACTTC
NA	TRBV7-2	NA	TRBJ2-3	CASSLVGTDTQYF	TGTGCCAGCAGCTTAGTCGGCACAGATACGCAGTATTTT
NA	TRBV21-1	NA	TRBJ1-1	CASRACMVRGPEAFF	TGTGCCAGCAGGGCTTGTATGGTCAGGGGGCCTGAAGCTTTCTTT
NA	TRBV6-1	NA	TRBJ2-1	CASSDRNNEQFF	TGTGCCAGCAGTGACAGGAACAATGAGCAGTTCTTC
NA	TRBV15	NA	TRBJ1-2	CATSELKTNYGYTF	TGTGCCACCAGCGAACTCAAAACTAACTATGGCTACACCTTC
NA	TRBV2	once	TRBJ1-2	CASRNRVGYTF	TGTGCCAGCAGAAACAGGGTTGGCTACACCTTC
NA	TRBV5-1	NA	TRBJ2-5	CASSLRTQQETQYF	TGCGCCAGCAGCTTGCGGACTCAACAGGAGACCCAGTACTTC
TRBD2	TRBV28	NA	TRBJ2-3	CASREGFGTSGGADTQYF	TGTGCCAGCAGGGAAGGCTTTGGGACTAGCGGGGGGGCCGATACGCAGTATTTT
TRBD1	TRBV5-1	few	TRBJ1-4	CASSLGQGDGGAEKLFF	TGCGCCAGCAGCTTGGGACAGGGGGACGGGGGGGCAGAAAAACTGTTTTTT
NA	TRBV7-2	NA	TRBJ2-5	CASSSPPGRGLLQETQYF	TGTGCCAGCAGCTCCCCGCCTGGGCGGGGGCTCCTACAAGAGACCCAGTACTTC
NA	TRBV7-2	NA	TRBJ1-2	CASSLSIREGYGYTF	TGTGCCAGCAGCTTGAGTATCAGGGAGGGCTATGGCTACACCTTC
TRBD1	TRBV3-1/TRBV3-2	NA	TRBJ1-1	CASSQDVTRTGGNTEAFF	TGTGCCAGCAGCCAAGATGTTACAAGGACAGGTGGGAACACTGAAGCTTTCTTT
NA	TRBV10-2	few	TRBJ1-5	CASSEDLGAGNQPQHF	TGCGCCAGCAGCGAAGACTTGGGGGCTGGCAATCAGCCCCAGCATTTT
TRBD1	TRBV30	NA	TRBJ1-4	CAENRDSNEKLFF	TGTGCTGAAAACCGGGACAGTAACGAAAAACTGTTTTTT
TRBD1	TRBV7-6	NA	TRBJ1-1	CASSPPRTQGSGGMNTEAFF	TGTGCCAGCAGCCCCCCCCGGACCCAAGGGTCAGGGGGCATGAACACTGAAGCTTTCTTT
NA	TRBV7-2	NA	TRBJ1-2	CASSLAMAFGGYTF	TGTGCCAGCAGCTTAGCGATGGCCTTCGGGGGCTACACCTTC
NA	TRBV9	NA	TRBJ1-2	CASSGDGGLKGYTF	TGTGCCAGCAGCGGAGACGGGGGGCTAAAGGGCTACACCTTC
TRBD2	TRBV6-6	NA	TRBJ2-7	CASSGTSGGRQYF	TGTGCCAGCAGTGGGACTAGCGGGGGGAGGCAGTACTTC
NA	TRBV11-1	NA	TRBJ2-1	CASSMPSPRNNEQFF	TGTGCCAGCAGCATGCCTAGCCCCCGGAACAATGAGCAGTTCTTC
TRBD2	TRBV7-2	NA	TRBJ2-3	CASRAGTSGGADTQYF	TGTGCCAGCAGGGCCGGGACTAGCGGGGGGGCGGATACGCAGTATTTT
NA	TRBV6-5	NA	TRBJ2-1	CASSYGLSYNEQFF	TGTGCCAGCAGTTACGGGCTGTCCTACAATGAGCAGTTCTTC
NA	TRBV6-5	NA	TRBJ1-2	CASSYSAEKFNYGYTF	TGTGCCAGCAGTTACTCGGCAGAAAAATTTAACTATGGCTACACCTTC